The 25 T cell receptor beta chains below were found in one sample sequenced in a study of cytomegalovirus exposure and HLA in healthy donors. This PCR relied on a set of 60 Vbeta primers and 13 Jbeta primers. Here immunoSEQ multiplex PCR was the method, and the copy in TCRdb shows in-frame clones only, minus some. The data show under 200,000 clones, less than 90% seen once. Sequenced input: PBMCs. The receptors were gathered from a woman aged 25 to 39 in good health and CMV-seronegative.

As DNA, the CDR3 is TGCGCCAGCAGCTTGTTGTCCCAGGGGGAAATCTCTGGAAACACCATATATTTT. Amino acids: CASSLLSQGEISGNTIYF. The chain joins TRBV5-1 to TRBJ1-3, with 7 bases matching TRBD1. This CDR3 has 18 residues. Germline V gene lookup returns CDR1 SGHRS and CDR2 YFSETQ. With 1 base clipped from V and 0 bases from J, the junction kept 10 bases outside the gene matches.

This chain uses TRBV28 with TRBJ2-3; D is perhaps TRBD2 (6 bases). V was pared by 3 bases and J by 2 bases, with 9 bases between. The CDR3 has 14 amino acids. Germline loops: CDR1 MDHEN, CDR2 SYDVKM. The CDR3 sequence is CASSFSGVTDTQYF. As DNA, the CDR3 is TGTGCCAGCAGTTTTTCGGGGGTCACAGATACGCAGTATTTT.

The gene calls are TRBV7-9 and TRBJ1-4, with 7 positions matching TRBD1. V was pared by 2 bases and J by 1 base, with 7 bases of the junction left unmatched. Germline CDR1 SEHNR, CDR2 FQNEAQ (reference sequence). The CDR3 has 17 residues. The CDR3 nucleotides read TGTGCCAGCAGCTTACGGAGGGGGCCAGGAACTAATGAAAAACTGTTTTTT. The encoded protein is CASSLRRGPGTNEKLFF.

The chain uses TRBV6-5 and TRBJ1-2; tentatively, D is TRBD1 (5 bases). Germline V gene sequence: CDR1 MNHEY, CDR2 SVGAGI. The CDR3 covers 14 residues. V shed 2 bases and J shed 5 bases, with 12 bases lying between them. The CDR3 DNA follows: TGTGCCAGCAGTTACCGGGGGGTAGGATATGGCTACACCTTC. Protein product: CASSYRGVGYGYTF.

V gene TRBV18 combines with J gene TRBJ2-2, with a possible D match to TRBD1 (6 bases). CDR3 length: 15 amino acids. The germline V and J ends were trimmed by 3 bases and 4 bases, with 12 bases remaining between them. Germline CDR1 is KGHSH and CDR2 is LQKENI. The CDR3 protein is CASSPTAGATGELFF. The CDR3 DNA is TGTGCCAGCTCACCGACGGCAGGGGCCACCGGGGAGCTGTTTTTT.

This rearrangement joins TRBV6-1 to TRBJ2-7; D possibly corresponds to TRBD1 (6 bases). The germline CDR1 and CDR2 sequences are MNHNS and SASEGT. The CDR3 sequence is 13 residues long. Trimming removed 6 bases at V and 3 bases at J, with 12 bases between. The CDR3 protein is CASRRQDRYEQYF. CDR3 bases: TGTGCCAGCAGGCGACAGGACCGCTACGAGCAGTACTTC.

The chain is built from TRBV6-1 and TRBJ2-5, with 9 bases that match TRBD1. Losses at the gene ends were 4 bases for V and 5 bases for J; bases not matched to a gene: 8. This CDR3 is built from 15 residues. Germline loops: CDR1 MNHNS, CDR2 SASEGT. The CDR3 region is CASSGRTGDGETQYF. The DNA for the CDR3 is TGTGCCAGCAGTGGACGGACAGGGGACGGGGAGACCCAGTACTTC.

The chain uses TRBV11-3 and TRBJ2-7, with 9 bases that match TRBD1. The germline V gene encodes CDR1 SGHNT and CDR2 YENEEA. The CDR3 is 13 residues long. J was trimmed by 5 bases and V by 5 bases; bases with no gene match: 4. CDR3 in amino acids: CASSRDRAHEQYF. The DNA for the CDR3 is TGTGCCAGCAGCCGGGACAGGGCCCACGAGCAGTACTTC.

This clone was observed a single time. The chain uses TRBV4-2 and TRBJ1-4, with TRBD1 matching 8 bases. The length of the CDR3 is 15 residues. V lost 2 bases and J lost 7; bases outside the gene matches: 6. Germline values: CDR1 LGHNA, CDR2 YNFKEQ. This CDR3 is CASSQIDRGGEKLFF. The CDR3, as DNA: TGTGCCAGCAGCCAAATCGACAGGGGAGGTGAAAAACTGTTTTTT.

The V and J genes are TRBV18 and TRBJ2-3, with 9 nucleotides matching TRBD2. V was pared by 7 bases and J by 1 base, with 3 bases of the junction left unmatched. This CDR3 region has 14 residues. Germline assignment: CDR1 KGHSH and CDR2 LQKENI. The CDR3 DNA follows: TGTGCCAGCTTTCCTAGCGGGGGCACAGATACGCAGTATTTT. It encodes CASFPSGGTDTQYF.

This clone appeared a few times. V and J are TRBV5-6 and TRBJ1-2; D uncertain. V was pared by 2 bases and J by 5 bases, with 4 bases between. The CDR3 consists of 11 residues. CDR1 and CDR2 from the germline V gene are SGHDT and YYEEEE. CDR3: CASSFAYGYTF. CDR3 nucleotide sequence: TGTGCCAGCAGCTTTGCGTATGGCTACACCTTC.

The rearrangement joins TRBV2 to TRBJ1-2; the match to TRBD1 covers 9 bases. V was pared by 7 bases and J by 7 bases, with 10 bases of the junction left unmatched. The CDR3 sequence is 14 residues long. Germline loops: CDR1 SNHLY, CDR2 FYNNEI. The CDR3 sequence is CASNPGQGPSGYTF. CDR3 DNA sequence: TGTGCCAGCAACCCGGGACAGGGTCCGTCTGGCTACACCTTC.

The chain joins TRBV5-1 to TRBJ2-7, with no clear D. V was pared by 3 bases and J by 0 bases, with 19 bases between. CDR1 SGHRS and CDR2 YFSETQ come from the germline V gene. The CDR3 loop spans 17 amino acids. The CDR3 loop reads CASSWALKYSDSYEQYF. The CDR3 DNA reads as TGCGCCAGCAGCTGGGCCTTAAAGTATTCGGACTCCTACGAGCAGTACTTC.

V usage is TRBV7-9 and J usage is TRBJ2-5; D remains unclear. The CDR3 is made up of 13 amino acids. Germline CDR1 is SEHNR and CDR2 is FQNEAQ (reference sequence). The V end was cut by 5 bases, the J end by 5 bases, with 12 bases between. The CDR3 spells CASSQPGLETQYF. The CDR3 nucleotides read TGTGCCAGCAGCCAGCCGGGTTTGGAGACCCAGTACTTC. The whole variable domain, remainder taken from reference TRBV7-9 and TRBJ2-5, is DTGVSQNPRHKITKRGQNVTFRCDPISEHNRLYWYRQTLGQGPEFLTYFQNEAQLEKSRLLSDRFSAERPKGSFSTLEIQRTEQGDSAMYLCASSQPGLETQYFGPGTRLLVL.

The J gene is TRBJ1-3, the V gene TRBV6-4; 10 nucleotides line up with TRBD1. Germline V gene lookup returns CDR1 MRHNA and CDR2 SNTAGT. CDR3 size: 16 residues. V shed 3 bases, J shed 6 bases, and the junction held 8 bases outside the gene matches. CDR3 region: CASSDGSDRGKNTIYF. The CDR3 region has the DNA TGTGCCAGCAGTGATGGATCGGACAGGGGGAAAAACACCATATATTTT.

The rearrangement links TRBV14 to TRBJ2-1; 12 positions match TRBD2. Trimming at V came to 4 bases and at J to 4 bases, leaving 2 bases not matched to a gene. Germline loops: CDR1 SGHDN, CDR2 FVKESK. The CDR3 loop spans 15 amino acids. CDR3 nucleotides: TGTGCCAGCAGCCTAACTAGCGGGGGGTACAATGAGCAGTTCTTC. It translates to CASSLTSGGYNEQFF.

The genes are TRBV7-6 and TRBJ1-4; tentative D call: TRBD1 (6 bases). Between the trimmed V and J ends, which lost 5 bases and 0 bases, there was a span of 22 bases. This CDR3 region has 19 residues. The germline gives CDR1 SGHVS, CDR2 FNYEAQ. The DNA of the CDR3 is TGTGCCAGCAGCATCTGGGGACACCATCACTTTGCAACTAATGAAAAACTGTTTTTT. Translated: CASSIWGHHHFATNEKLFF. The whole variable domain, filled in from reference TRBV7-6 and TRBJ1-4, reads GAGVSQSPRYKVTKRGQDVALRCDPISGHVSLYWYRQALGQGPEFLTYFNYEAQQDKSGLPNDRFSAERPEGSISTLTIQRTEQRDSAMYRCASSIWGHHHFATNEKLFFGSGTQLSVL.

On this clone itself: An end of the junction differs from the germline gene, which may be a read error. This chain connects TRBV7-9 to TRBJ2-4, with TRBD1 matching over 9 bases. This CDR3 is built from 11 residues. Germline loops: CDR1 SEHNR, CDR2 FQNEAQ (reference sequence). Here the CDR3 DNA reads TGTTCCAGCAGCCGGGACAGGGCTCAGTACTTC. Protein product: CSSSRDRAQYF.

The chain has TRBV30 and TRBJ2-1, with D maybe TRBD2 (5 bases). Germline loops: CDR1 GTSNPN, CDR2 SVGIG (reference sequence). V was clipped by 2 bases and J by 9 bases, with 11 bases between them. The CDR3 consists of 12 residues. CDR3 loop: CAWSHTRGEQFF. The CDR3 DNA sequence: TGTGCCTGGAGTCACACCCGGGGTGAGCAGTTCTTC.

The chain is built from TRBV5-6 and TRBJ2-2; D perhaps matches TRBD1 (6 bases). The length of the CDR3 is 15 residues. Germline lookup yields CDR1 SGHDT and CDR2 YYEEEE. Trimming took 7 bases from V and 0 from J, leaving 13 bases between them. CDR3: CASSGKGANTGELFF. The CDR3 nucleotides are TGTGCCAGCTCCGGAAAGGGGGCGAACACCGGGGAGCTGTTTTTT.

CDR3 DNA sequence: TGTGCCAGCAGCCCCTTCGGTCTCCAGGGACAGGGACGTCAGCCCCAGCATTTT. Its translation: CASSPFGLQGQGRQPQHF. The chain links TRBV7-8 to TRBJ1-5; 9 bases are a match to TRBD1. Germline trimming cut 5 bases from V and 6 bases from J; bases unmatched to any gene: 17. There are 18 residues in the CDR3. Germline V lookup: CDR1 SGHVS, CDR2 FQNEAQ.

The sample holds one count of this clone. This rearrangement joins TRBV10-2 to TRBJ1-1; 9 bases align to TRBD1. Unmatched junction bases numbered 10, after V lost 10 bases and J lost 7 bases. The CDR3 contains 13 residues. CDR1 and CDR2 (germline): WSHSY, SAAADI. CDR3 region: CATTGGELIEAFF. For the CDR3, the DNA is TGCGCCACTACAGGGGGCGAGTTAATTGAAGCTTTCTTT.

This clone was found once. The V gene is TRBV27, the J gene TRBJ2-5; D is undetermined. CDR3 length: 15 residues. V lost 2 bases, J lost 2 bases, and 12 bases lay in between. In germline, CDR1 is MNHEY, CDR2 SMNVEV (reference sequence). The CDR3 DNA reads TGTGCCAGCAGTTTAAACCCCGACGGGCAAGAGACCCAGTACTTC. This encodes CASSLNPDGQETQYF.

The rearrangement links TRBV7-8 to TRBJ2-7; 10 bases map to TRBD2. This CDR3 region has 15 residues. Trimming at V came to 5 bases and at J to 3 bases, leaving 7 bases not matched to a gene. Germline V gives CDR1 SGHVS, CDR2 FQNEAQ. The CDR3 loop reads CASSLLAGAYYEQYF. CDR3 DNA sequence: TGTGCCAGCAGCCTTCTAGCGGGGGCGTACTACGAGCAGTACTTC.

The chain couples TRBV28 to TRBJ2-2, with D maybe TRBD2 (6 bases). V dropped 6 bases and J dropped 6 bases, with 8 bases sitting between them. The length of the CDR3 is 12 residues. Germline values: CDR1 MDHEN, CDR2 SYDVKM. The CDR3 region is CASRIAAGELFF. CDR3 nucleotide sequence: TGTGCCAGCAGAATAGCGGCCGGGGAGCTGTTTTTT.